Each of the 3 T cell receptor beta chains below was sequenced from the same sample in a study of blood T cell repertoires in COVID-19. TCRdb's table, derived via immunoSEQ multiplex PCR, lists solely in-frame clones and lacks some. The sample yields some 150,000 clones, 75% to 85% seen once. Sequencing used peripheral blood. These receptors were collected from a woman in her fifties or sixties with acute or convalescent COVID-19.

This clone was recorded once. The genes are TRBV5-1 and TRBJ2-1, with a tentative D call TRBD1 (5 bases). The CDR3 extends over 14 amino acids. Germline CDR1 reads SGHRS; CDR2 reads YFSETQ. Trimming removed 7 bases from V and 3 bases from J, with 14 bases in between. The chain's CDR3 is CASGTGQIYNEQFF. The CDR3 DNA is TGCGCCAGCGGAACCGGACAAATCTACAATGAGCAGTTCTTC.

This sequence joins TRBV4-2 and TRBJ1-2; maybe TRBD1 (5 bases). Per germline, CDR1 LGHNA and CDR2 YNFKEQ. V lost 0 bases and J 3 bases, leaving 11 bases between the germline ends. The CDR3 is 15 amino acids. The CDR3 spells CASSQDQGGDYGYTF. CDR3 DNA: TGTGCCAGCAGCCAAGATCAGGGAGGGGACTATGGCTACACCTTC.

The V call is TRBV28, the J call TRBJ2-3, with 7 bases aligning to TRBD1. Germline lookup yields CDR1 MDHEN and CDR2 SYDVKM. V trimming: 6 bases; J trimming: 2 bases; junction bases outside the gene matches: 5. The CDR3 is 14 residues long. CDR3 coding DNA: TGTGCCAGCAGCACGGGACAGCCCACAGATACGCAGTATTTT. Translation: CASSTGQPTDTQYF.